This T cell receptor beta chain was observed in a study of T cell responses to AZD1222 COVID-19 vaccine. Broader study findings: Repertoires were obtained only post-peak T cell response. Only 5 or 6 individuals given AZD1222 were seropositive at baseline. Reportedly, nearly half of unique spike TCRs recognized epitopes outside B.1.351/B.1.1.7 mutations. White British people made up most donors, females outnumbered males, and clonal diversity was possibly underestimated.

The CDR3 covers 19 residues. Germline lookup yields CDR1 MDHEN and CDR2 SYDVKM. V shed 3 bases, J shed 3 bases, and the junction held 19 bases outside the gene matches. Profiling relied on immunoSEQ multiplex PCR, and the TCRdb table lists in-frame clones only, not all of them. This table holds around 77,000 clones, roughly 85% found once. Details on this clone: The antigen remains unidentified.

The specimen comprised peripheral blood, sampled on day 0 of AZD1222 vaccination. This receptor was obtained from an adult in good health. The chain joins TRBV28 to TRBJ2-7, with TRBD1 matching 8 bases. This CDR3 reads CASSLISSVLAGGRYEQYF. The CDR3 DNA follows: TGTGCCAGCAGTTTGATATCATCGGTGTTGGCAGGGGGCCGCTACGAGCAGTACTTC.